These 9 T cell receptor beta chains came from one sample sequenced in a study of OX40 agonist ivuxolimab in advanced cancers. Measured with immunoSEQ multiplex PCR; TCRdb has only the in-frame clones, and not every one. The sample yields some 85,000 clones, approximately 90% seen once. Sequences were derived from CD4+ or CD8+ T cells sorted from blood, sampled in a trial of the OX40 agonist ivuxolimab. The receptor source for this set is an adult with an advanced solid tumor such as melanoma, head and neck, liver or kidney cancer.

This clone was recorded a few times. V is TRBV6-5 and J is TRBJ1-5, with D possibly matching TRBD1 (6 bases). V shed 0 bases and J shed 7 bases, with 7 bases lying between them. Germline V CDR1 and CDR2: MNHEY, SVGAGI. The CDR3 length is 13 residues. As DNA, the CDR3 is TGTGCCAGCAGTTACTCGACAGGCCAGCCCCAGCATTTT. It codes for CASSYSTGQPQHF.

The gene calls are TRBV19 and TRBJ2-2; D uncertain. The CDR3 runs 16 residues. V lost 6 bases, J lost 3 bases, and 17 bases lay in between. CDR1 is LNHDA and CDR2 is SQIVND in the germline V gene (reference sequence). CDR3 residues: CASSPTNRIDTGELFF. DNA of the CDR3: TGTGCCAGTAGCCCAACCAACCGGATAGACACCGGGGAGCTGTTTTTT.

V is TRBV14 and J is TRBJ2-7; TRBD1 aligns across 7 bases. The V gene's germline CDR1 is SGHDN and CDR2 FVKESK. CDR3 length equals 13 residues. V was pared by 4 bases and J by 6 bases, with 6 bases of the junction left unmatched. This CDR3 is CASSPVGQVEQYF. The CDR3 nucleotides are TGTGCCAGCAGCCCTGTCGGACAGGTCGAGCAGTACTTC.

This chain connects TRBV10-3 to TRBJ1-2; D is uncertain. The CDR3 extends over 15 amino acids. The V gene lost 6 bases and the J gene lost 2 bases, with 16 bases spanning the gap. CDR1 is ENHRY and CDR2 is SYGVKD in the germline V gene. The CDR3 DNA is TGTGCCATCAGCGTCGCAACACCCGAGAACTATGGCTACACCTTC. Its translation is CAISVATPENYGYTF.

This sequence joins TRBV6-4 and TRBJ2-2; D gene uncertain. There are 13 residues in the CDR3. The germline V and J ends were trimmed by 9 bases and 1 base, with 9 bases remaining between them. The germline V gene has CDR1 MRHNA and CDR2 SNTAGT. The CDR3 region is CASSLLNTGELFF. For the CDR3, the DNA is TGTGCCAGTTCCCTGCTGAACACCGGGGAGCTGTTTTTT.

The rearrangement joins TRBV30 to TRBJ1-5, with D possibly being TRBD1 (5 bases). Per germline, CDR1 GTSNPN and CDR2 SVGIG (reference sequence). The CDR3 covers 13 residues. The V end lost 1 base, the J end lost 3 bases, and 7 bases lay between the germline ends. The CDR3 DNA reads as TGTGCCTGGAGTGACAGGACCAATCAGCCCCAGCATTTT. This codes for CAWSDRTNQPQHF.

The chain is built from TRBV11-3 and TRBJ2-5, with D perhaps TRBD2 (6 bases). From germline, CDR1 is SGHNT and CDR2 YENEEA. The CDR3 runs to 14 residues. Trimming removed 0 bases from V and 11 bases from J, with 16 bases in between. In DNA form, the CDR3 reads TGTGCCAGCAGCTTAGATCGAAGGGGCGGGGAGCAGTACTTC. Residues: CASSLDRRGGEQYF.

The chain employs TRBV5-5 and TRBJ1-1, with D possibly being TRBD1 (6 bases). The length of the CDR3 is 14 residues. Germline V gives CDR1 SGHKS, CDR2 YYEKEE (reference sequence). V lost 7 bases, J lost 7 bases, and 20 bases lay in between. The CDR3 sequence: CASRGRTEGGEAFF. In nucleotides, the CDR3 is TGTGCCAGCCGAGGACGTACAGAGGGGGGTGAAGCTTTCTTT.

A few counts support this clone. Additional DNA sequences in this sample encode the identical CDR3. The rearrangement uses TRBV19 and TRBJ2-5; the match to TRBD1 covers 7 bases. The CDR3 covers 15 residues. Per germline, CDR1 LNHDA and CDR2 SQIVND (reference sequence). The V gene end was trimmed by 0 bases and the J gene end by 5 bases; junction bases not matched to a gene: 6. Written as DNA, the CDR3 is TGTGCCAGTAGTATAGATCGACAGGGCCGGGAGACCCAGTACTTC. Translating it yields CASSIDRQGRETQYF.